This T cell receptor (beta chain) stems from a study of blood T cell repertoires in COVID-19. Trimming shortened V by 4 bases and J by 5 bases, and 11 bases separated the two germline ends. The CDR3 has 12 amino acids. CDR1 is GTSNPN and CDR2 is SVGIG in the germline V gene (reference sequence). Some clones are missing from TCRdb's copy, which holds only in-frame ones; the method was immunoSEQ multiplex PCR. The sample has about 340,000 clones; around 87% are singletons. In Seattle, patients joined the study during active infection and were tracked longitudinally. This clone was observed a single time.

The clonotype comes from a woman between 50 and 59 years old with COVID-19, enrolled during active disease. Sequenced sample: peripheral blood. The rearrangement links TRBV30 to TRBJ1-2, with D possibly TRBD1 on 6 matching bases. CDR3 DNA: TGTGCCTGGAACGGACAGAGGTATGGCTACACCTTC. It specifies CAWNGQRYGYTF.